These 11 T cell receptor beta chains were sequenced from one sample in a study of identical twins (dated by TCRdb to about 2016). Libraries came from 5' RACE. These reads were obtained on an Illumina HiSeq 2000. In-frame beta chains were kept once TCRdb had trimmed the public reads at Q25 with fastp and called clones with MiXCR. When rows share a CDR3 protein, they turn into one entry using the most common DNA and genes. In all, the sample holds some 230,000 distinct CDR3 sequences, and 5% to 7% of those were seen once. The ten largest account for approximately 15% of the sample. The sample was also linked to a second study, of T cells expressing NK-cell markers.

Sequenced: CD8+ T cells sorted from blood. Source of these receptors: a woman aged 18-30 years in good health.

This clonotype came up a few times. The J gene is TRBJ2-7, the V gene TRBV29-1; 9 bases match TRBD1. With V trimmed by 7 bases and J by 3 bases, 4 bases remained unmatched. The CDR3 sequence is 12 residues long. Looked up from germline, CDR1 is SQVTM and CDR2 is ANQGSEA. The CDR3 DNA follows: TGCAGCGCCACAGGGGGCAACTACGAGCAGTACTTC. It translates to CSATGGNYEQYF.

CDR3 in DNA: TGTGCCAGCAGTGACTTCCATATGACCTGGGGTGAAGCTTTCTTT. It translates to CASSDFHMTWGEAFF. The V and J genes are TRBV6-1 and TRBJ1-1; the D is unclear. V was cut by 3 bases and J by 7 bases, with 18 bases left in between. Germline assignment: CDR1 MNHNS and CDR2 SASEGT. The CDR3 contains 15 residues.

The chain uses TRBV20-1 and TRBJ2-1; D uncertain. V lost 4 bases and J 8 bases, leaving 21 bases between the germline ends. Germline V lookup: CDR1 DFQATT, CDR2 SNEGSKA (reference sequence). CDR3 length: 15 residues. CDR3 in amino acids: CSATPPGPRRDEQFF. DNA for the CDR3: TGCAGTGCTACACCCCCCGGGCCCCGGCGAGATGAGCAGTTCTTC.

This sequence joins TRBV12-3 or TRBV12-4 and TRBJ2-7; D perhaps matches TRBD1 (6 bases). CDR3 size: 17 residues. Deletions cut 2 bases from V and 2 bases from J, with 19 bases between. The CDR3 DNA reads TGTGCCAGCAGTTTAAACAGGGTGCCATTTCCAACCTACGAGCAGTACTTC. Protein sequence: CASSLNRVPFPTYEQYF.

This clonotype was detected ten times or more. The rearrangement links TRBV6-6 to TRBJ2-3; D unclear. The germline V gene has CDR1 MNHNY and CDR2 SVGAGI (reference sequence). Trimming removed 4 bases from V and 6 bases from J, with 11 bases in between. The CDR3 runs 13 residues. DNA of the CDR3: TGTGCCAGCAGTTTCTACGGGCAGGATACGCAGTATTTT. Protein sequence: CASSFYGQDTQYF.

V is TRBV6-1 and J is TRBJ1-5, with TRBD1 identical over 8 bases. The CDR3 runs 13 residues. The V gene end was trimmed by 6 bases and the J gene end by 2 bases; junction bases not matched to a gene: 0. Per the germline V gene, CDR1 is MNHNS and CDR2 is SASEGT. Here the CDR3 DNA reads TGTGCCAGCAGGGGACAGGGCAATCAGCCCCAGCATTTT. It encodes CASRGQGNQPQHF.

This sequence joins TRBV7-9 and TRBJ2-3; 7 nucleotides agree with TRBD1. With 5 bases clipped from V and 7 bases from J, the junction kept 12 bases outside the gene matches. Germline V gene lookup returns CDR1 SEHNR and CDR2 FQNEAQ (reference sequence). CDR3 length: 15 residues. The CDR3 sequence is CASSPPGQFRNTQYF. CDR3 DNA: TGTGCCAGCAGCCCTCCGGGACAGTTTAGGAATACGCAGTATTTT.

This clonotype was recorded a few times. The chain couples TRBV7-3 to TRBJ2-3; D could derive from TRBD1 or TRBD2 (6 bases each). Germline V gives CDR1 SGHTA, CDR2 FQGTGA. The CDR3 has 12 amino acids. V was pared by 5 bases and J by 13 bases, with 16 bases between. CDR3 bases: TGTGCCAGCAGCCCGGAGGGGGGACGGGAGTATTTT. Protein product: CASSPEGGREYF.

This clonotype came up a few times. The V gene is TRBV5-5, the J gene TRBJ2-7; 7 nucleotides agree with TRBD2. Germline CDR1 is SGHKS and CDR2 is YYEKEE (reference sequence). V lost 1 base, J lost 5 bases, and 0 bases stayed unmatched. The CDR3 runs to 12 residues. CDR3: CASSLSGNEQYF. CDR3 sequence (DNA): TGTGCCAGCAGCTTGAGCGGGAACGAGCAGTACTTC.

Ten or more counts support this clonotype. The rearrangement uses TRBV25-1 and TRBJ1-1; 7 bases agree with TRBD1. The trim removed 6 bases at V and 3 bases at J, leaving 4 bases unmatched. Germline CDR1 MGHDK, CDR2 SYGVNS. The CDR3 has 13 residues. Written as DNA, the CDR3 is TGTGCCAGCAGAGACAGGGCGTACACTGAAGCTTTCTTT. This codes for CASRDRAYTEAFF.

The rearrangement joins TRBV4-3 to TRBJ2-1, with 7 bases lining up with TRBD2. J lost 6 bases, V lost 3 bases, and 17 bases had no gene match. This CDR3 is built from 18 residues. Germline CDR1 LGHNA, CDR2 YSLEER. CDR3 in DNA: TGCGCCAGCAGCCATAAGGACCCCTCCAAGCGGGGAACCAATGAGCAGTTCTTC. It translates to CASSHKDPSKRGTNEQFF.